This T cell receptor beta chain was recovered during a study of T cells in Graves' hyperthyroidism and ophthalmopathy. RNA transcripts gave rise to amplified TCR beta CDR3 regions. HTBI primers were the set used in a first-round RT-PCR of the TCR CDR3. TCRdb used MiXCR to reprocess the multiplex PCR reads, holding one entry per CDR3 protein. The sample holds over 700,000 distinct CDR3 sequences, about 35% seen once. Germline V gene sequence: CDR1 MNHEY, CDR2 SVGAGI. The junction had 6 bases not matched to a gene; V was cut back by 5 bases and J by 3 bases. The CDR3 sequence is 16 residues long. The rearrangement joins TRBV6-5 to TRBJ2-2; 10 nucleotides agree with TRBD1. The sample consisted of blood. This TCR derives from a woman in her thirties or forties with Graves' hyperthyroidism. This CDR3 is CASSAPGTGDTGELFF. In nucleotides, the CDR3 is TGTGCCAGCAGTGCCCCAGGGACAGGGGACACCGGGGAGCTGTTTTTT.